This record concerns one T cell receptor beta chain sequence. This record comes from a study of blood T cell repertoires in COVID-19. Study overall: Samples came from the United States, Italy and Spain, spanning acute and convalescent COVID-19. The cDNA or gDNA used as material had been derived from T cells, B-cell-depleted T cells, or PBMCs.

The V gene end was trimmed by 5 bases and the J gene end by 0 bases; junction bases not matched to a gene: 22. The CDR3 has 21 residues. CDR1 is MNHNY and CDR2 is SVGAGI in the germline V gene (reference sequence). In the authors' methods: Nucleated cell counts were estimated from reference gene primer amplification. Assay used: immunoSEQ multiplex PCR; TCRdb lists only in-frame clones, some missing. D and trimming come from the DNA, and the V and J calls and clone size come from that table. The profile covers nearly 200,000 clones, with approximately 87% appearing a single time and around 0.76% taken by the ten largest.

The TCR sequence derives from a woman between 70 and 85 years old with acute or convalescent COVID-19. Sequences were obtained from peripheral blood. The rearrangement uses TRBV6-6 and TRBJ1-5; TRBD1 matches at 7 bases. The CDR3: CASSPFYRGQSLPYSNQPQHF. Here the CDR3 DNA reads TGTGCCAGCAGTCCCTTTTACAGGGGTCAATCACTCCCATATAGCAATCAGCCCCAGCATTTT.